This T cell receptor (beta chain) was recovered during a study of shared clonotypes between healthy human individuals. With 6 bases clipped from V and 0 bases from J, the junction kept 2 bases outside the gene matches. CDR1 is SGHRS and CDR2 is YFSETQ in the germline V gene. CDR3 length equals 14 residues. This clone has just a few counts. Repertoires were generated with immunoSEQ multiplex PCR, while TCRdb's copy carries only in-frame clones and drops some. The table shows over a million clones, with about 70% occurring only once. Material: memory CD4+ T cells sorted from blood. Specified subset: CD45RA-negative fraction. The V gene is TRBV5-1, the J gene TRBJ2-3; TRBD2 agrees at 9 bases. This sequence was found in a man aged 18 to 29 in good health. The CDR3 coding sequence is TGCGCCAGCACTAGCGGGGATAGCACAGATACGCAGTATTTT. The encoded protein is CASTSGDSTDTQYF.